This T cell receptor beta chain was sequenced during a study of neurological immune-mediated disorders. Synthesis of cDNA was carried out by template-switch 5'RACE. The reaction used 10-nucleotide random UMIs. The output of every sequencing run, over 160 million TCR-beta sequences, came from 15-18 subjects. TCRdb re-derived calls from the 5' RACE reads in MiXCR, one entry per CDR3 protein. Here the sample spans around 47,000 distinct CDR3 sequences, 20% to 25% being singletons. Time point given: technical triplicate 3. Study-wide findings and caveats: HTLV-1-associated myelopathy displayed the greatest TCR clonal expansion, and multiple sclerosis exhibited the smallest, lower than that of healthy controls. Private repertoires in all groups were suggested by the finding that expanded clones across subjects shared no CDR3 amino acid sequences.

Trimming took off 4 bases at V and 0 bases at J, with 7 bases between the two ends. The germline gives CDR1 SGHRS, CDR2 YFSETQ. This CDR3 has 14 residues. This clonotype has ten or more counts. Its specificity is not known. The clonotype was recovered from a man in his 60s with HTLV-1-associated myelopathy (HAM/TSP). Sequencing input: PBMCs. This chain uses TRBV5-1 with TRBJ1-4; TRBD1 might be the D (5 bases). CDR3 amino acids: CASSRTSTNEKLFF. CDR3 bases: TGCGCCAGCAGCCGGACATCAACTAATGAAAAACTGTTTTTT.